The 23 T cell receptor beta chains below come from one sample, sequenced in a study of blood T cell repertoires in COVID-19. The assay was immunoSEQ multiplex PCR, and TCRdb's table has in-frame clones only and misses some. The table has over 300,000 clones, around 90% seen once. The sequenced sample consisted of peripheral blood. All receptors come from a man between 18 and 29 years old with active or convalescent COVID-19.

J is TRBJ1-6 and V is TRBV4-3; D gene unclear. Germline V gene data show CDR1 as LGHNA and CDR2 as YSLEER. V gave up 6 bases and J gave up 0 bases, with 15 bases separating them. The CDR3 runs 17 residues. CDR3 region: CASSPRADSSYNSPLHF. Here the CDR3 DNA reads TGCGCCAGCAGTCCCCGCGCGGATAGCTCCTATAATTCACCCCTCCACTTT.

This clone was counted once. V gene TRBV10-3 combines with J gene TRBJ2-3; TRBD2 aligns across 10 bases. The CDR3 consists of 15 residues. V lost 4 bases, J lost 5 bases, and 6 bases stayed unmatched. Germline CDR1 reads ENHRY; CDR2 reads SYGVKD. The CDR3 region has the DNA TGTGCCATCAGTGCGGCTAGCGGGAGAAGAGATACGCAGTATTTT. It yields the protein CAISAASGRRDTQYF.

The gene calls are TRBV9 and TRBJ2-1; perhaps TRBD1 as D (6 bases). V was pared by 4 bases and J by 4 bases, with 18 bases between. Per the germline V gene, CDR1 is SGDLS and CDR2 is YYNGEE. CDR3 length equals 16 residues. DNA of the CDR3: TGTGCCAGCAGCCCTATGGGGGAAAGGGGGTACAATGAGCAGTTCTTC. Amino acid sequence: CASSPMGERGYNEQFF.

V usage is TRBV24-1 and J usage is TRBJ2-1; TRBD2 matches 7 bases. CDR3 length: 17 amino acids. Germline V gene lookup returns CDR1 KGHDR and CDR2 SFDVKD. Germline trimming cut 0 bases from V and 1 base from J; bases unmatched to any gene: 5. CDR3 loop: CATSDLSAAGSYNEQFF. The CDR3 DNA follows: TGTGCCACCAGTGATTTGTCTGCAGCGGGATCCTACAATGAGCAGTTCTTC.

V usage is TRBV6-6 and J usage is TRBJ1-6, with D unclear. Germline lookup yields CDR1 MNHNY and CDR2 SVGAGI (reference sequence). The CDR3 covers 15 residues. Between the trimmed V and J ends, which lost 7 bases and 0 bases, there was a span of 10 bases. For the CDR3, the DNA is TGTGCCAGCACCCTGCCGGGCTCCTATAATTCACCCCTCCACTTT. It yields the protein CASTLPGSYNSPLHF.

The chain joins TRBV11-2 to TRBJ1-4; D uncertain. The CDR3 spans 16 residues. CDR1 is SGHAT and CDR2 is FQNNGV in the germline V gene. Between the trimmed V and J ends, which lost 5 bases and 0 bases, there was a span of 13 bases. CDR3 nucleotides: TGTGCCAGCAGCCCAAGAGGGATTCCAACTAATGAAAAACTGTTTTTT. It codes for CASSPRGIPTNEKLFF.

J is TRBJ2-7 and V is TRBV27; possibly TRBD2 for D (5 bases). The CDR3 covers 16 residues. Trimming removed 0 bases from V and 3 bases from J, with 15 bases in between. The V gene's germline CDR1 is MNHEY and CDR2 SMNVEV (reference sequence). The CDR3 sequence is CASSLSGSLRNYEQYF. For the CDR3, the DNA is TGTGCCAGCAGTTTATCTGGGAGCCTACGAAACTACGAGCAGTACTTC.

This chain uses TRBV27 with TRBJ2-2; D may be TRBD2 (5 bases). Trimming left V 4 bases short and J 7 bases short, with 7 bases between. The CDR3 sequence is 12 residues long. CDR1 MNHEY and CDR2 SMNVEV come from the germline V gene (reference sequence). The CDR3 region is CASSSRGGELFF. The CDR3 coding sequence is TGTGCCAGCAGTTCCCGGGGCGGGGAGCTGTTTTTT.

The chain is built from TRBV4-3 and TRBJ1-5; D perhaps matches TRBD1 (5 bases). The V end lost 3 bases, the J end lost 7 bases, and 13 bases lay between the germline ends. Germline V gives CDR1 LGHNA, CDR2 YSLEER. The CDR3 length is 14 residues. The CDR3 reads CASSQDIERQPQHF. Here the CDR3 DNA reads TGCGCCAGCAGCCAGGACATTGAACGGCAGCCCCAGCATTTT.

CDR3 region: CASSNGLAGAPDTQYF. The CDR3 nucleotides read TGTGCCAGCAGCAACGGACTAGCGGGAGCCCCCGATACGCAGTATTTT. The J gene is TRBJ2-3, the V gene TRBV5-4; 13 bases align to TRBD2. V gave up 4 bases and J gave up 6 bases; unmatched junction bases: 8. There are 16 residues in the CDR3. Germline assignment: CDR1 SGHNT and CDR2 YYREEE (reference sequence).

The chain employs TRBV4-2 and TRBJ2-1; D is ambiguous. V gave up 1 base and J gave up 0 bases, with 13 bases separating them. CDR3 length: 17 amino acids. The germline V gene encodes CDR1 LGHNA and CDR2 YNFKEQ. The CDR3 nucleotides are TGTGCCAGCAGCCAAGTTAGAGCGTATAGCTCCTACAATGAGCAGTTCTTC. Translation gives CASSQVRAYSSYNEQFF.

This chain links TRBV7-2 with TRBJ1-2; a weak D match, TRBD1 (5 bases). Germline values: CDR1 SGHTA, CDR2 FQGNSA. V lost 6 bases and J 2 bases, leaving 10 bases between the germline ends. The CDR3 is 13 amino acids. The CDR3 spells CASRAGRNYGYTF. The CDR3 DNA reads as TGTGCCAGCAGGGCGGGACGGAACTATGGCTACACCTTC.

The V and J genes are TRBV9 and TRBJ2-7; D gene unclear. The CDR3 runs 14 residues. The germline gives CDR1 SGDLS, CDR2 YYNGEE. V was shortened by 0 bases and J by 2 bases, with 9 bases between the two germline ends. The CDR3 reads CASSVGQAAYEQYF. CDR3 coding DNA: TGTGCCAGCAGCGTAGGGCAGGCAGCCTACGAGCAGTACTTC.

The chain couples TRBV28 to TRBJ2-7, with 11 bases lining up with TRBD2. The length of the CDR3 is 14 residues. Germline V gene data show CDR1 as MDHEN and CDR2 as SYDVKM. The trim removed 2 bases at V and 7 bases at J, leaving 4 bases unmatched. CDR3 sequence: CASSLLAGGGEQYF. CDR3 DNA: TGTGCCAGCAGTTTACTAGCGGGAGGCGGAGAGCAGTACTTC. The variable domain in full, completed from reference TRBV28 and TRBJ2-7, reads DVKVTQSSRYLVKRTGEKVFLECVQDMDHENMFWYRQDPGLGLRLIYFSYDVKMKEKGDIPEGYSVSREKKERFSLILESASTNQTSMYLCASSLLAGGGEQYFGPGTRLTVT.

The gene calls are TRBV7-9 and TRBJ2-7, with TRBD2 matching over 7 bases. Germline loops: CDR1 SEHNR, CDR2 FQNEAQ (reference sequence). Unmatched junction bases numbered 6, after V lost 0 bases and J lost 7 bases. There are 14 residues in the CDR3. The CDR3 spells CASSLATSRGEQYF. The CDR3 DNA sequence: TGTGCCAGCAGCTTAGCGACTAGCCGCGGGGAGCAGTACTTC.

This clone was seen just once. J is TRBJ1-1 and V is TRBV4-3; D unclear. Per germline, CDR1 LGHNA and CDR2 YSLEER. This CDR3 has 15 residues. Trimming took 0 bases from V and 3 from J, leaving 11 bases between them. In DNA form, the CDR3 reads TGCGCCAGCAGCCAAGAAGAGGGTGGCGACACTGAAGCTTTCTTT. It codes for CASSQEEGGDTEAFF.

The rearrangement links TRBV5-6 to TRBJ1-2; 11 nucleotides line up with TRBD1. Trimming removed 4 bases from V and 7 bases from J; junction bases left unmatched: 6. The CDR3 is made up of 14 amino acids. CDR1 is SGHDT and CDR2 is YYEEEE in the germline V gene. The DNA for the CDR3 is TGTGCCAGCAGCCTGGGACAGGGGGAAGGTGGCTACACCTTC. Translating gives CASSLGQGEGGYTF. The full variable domain, its missing parts supplied by reference TRBV5-6 and TRBJ1-2, is DAGVTQSPTHLIKTRGQQVTLRCSPKSGHDTVSWYQQALGQGPQFIFQYYEEEERQRGNFPDRFSGHQFPNYSSELNVNALLLGDSALYLCASSLGQGEGGYTFGSGTRLTVV.

In DNA form, the CDR3 reads TGTGCCAGCAGTCCCACGGGGGGCCAGAAGACCCAGTACTTC. Translating it yields CASSPTGGQKTQYF. The chain carries TRBV6-2 or TRBV6-3 and TRBJ2-5, with D perhaps matching TRBD2 (7 bases). This CDR3 region has 14 residues. Deletions cut 5 bases from V and 6 bases from J, with 16 bases between. The germline gives CDR1 MNHEY, CDR2 SVGEGT.

The chain uses TRBV6-2 or TRBV6-3 and TRBJ1-1, with TRBD1 as a possible D gene (5 bases). The germline V gene has CDR1 MNHEY and CDR2 SVGEGT. V shed 5 bases and J shed 0 bases, with 10 bases lying between them. The CDR3 has 14 residues. The CDR3 loop reads CASSLQVMNTEAFF. The CDR3 DNA is TGTGCCAGCAGTCTACAGGTGATGAACACTGAAGCTTTCTTT.

This chain uses TRBV28 with TRBJ1-5; D gene unclear. CDR3 length equals 15 residues. Germline CDR1 and CDR2: MDHEN and SYDVKM. V gave up 6 bases and J gave up 3 bases, with 15 bases separating them. The CDR3 nucleotides read TGTGCCAGCAGGAGCAGTAGGAGGGTCAATCAGCCCCAGCATTTT. As protein: CASRSSRRVNQPQHF.

V usage is TRBV3-1 (or the pseudogene TRBV3-2) and J usage is TRBJ1-6; D might be TRBD1 (5 bases). Germline loops: CDR1 LGHDT, CDR2 YNNKEL (reference sequence). This CDR3 region has 18 residues. V was trimmed by 0 bases and J by 1 base, leaving 13 bases between them. CDR3 coding DNA: TGTGCCAGCAGCCAAGATCAGTTTGGGGCTTCCTATAATTCACCCCTCCACTTT. This encodes CASSQDQFGASYNSPLHF.

The V call is TRBV5-5, the J call TRBJ2-2; D gene unclear. Germline CDR1 SGHKS, CDR2 YYEKEE (reference sequence). The CDR3 length is 14 residues. Trimming shortened V by 4 bases and J by 3 bases, and 10 bases separated the two germline ends. In DNA form, the CDR3 reads TGTGCCAGCAGCCCCGACTCCCACACCGGGGAGCTGTTTTTT. Encoded protein: CASSPDSHTGELFF.

V is TRBV4-2 and J is TRBJ1-5; D gene unclear. Between the trimmed V and J ends, which lost 1 base and 3 bases, there was a span of 10 bases. The CDR3 is made up of 15 amino acids. CDR1 is LGHNA, CDR2 YNFKEQ, per germline. The CDR3 DNA is TGTGCCAGCAGCCAAGTGCGGGAATTCAATCAGCCCCAGCATTTT. It is translated as CASSQVREFNQPQHF.